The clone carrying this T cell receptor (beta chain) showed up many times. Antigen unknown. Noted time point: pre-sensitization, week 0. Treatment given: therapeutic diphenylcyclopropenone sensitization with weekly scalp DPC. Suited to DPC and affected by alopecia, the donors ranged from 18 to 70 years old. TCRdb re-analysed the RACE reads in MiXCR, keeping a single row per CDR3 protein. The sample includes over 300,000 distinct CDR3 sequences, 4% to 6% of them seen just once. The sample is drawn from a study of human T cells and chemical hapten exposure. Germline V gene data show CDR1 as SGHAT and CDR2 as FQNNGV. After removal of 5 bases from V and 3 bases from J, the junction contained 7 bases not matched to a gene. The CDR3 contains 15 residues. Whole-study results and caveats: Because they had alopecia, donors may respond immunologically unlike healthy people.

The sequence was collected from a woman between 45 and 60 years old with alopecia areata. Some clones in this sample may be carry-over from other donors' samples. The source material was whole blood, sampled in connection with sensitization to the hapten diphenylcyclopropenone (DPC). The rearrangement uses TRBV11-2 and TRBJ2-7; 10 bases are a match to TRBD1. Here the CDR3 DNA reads TGTGCCAGCAGCATCACGGACAGGGGGAGCTACGAGCAGTACTTC. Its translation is CASSITDRGSYEQYF.